The entry below describes one T cell receptor (beta chain). This sample is drawn from a study of shared T cell receptors in the human thymus. The repertoire was sequenced with immunoSEQ multiplex PCR; TCRdb's copy has only in-frame clones and lacks some. The sample contains hundreds of thousands of clones, 80% to 90% of which appear only once. Trimming removed 1 base at V and 1 base at J, with 14 bases between. Germline V gene data show CDR1 as MDHEN and CDR2 as SYDVKM. CDR3 length: 17 residues. This sample was shared with a second study, whose subject was human thymus T cells.

This sequence joins TRBV28 and TRBJ1-5; tentatively, D is TRBD1 (5 bases). Source material: thymocytes. The source of this sequence is a girl under two years old with a congenital heart defect. The CDR3 nucleotides are TGTGCCAGCAGTTTATCCGGGGGACCGAGAAGCAATCAGCCCCAGCATTTT. This codes for CASSLSGGPRSNQPQHF.